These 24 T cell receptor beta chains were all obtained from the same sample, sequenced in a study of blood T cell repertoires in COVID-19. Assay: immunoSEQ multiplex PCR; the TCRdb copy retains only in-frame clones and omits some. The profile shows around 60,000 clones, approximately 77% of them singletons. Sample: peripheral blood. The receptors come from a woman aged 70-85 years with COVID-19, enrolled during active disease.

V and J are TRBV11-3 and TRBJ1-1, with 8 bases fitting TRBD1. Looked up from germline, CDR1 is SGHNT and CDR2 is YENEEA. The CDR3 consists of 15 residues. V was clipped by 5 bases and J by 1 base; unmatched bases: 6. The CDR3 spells CASSTTGGANTEAFF. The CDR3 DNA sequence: TGTGCCAGCAGCACCACAGGGGGGGCGAACACTGAAGCTTTCTTT.

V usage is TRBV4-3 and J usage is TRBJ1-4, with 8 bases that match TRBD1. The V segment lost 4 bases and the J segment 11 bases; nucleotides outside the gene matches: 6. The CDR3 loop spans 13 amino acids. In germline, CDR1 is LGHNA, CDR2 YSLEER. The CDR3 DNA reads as TGCGCCAGCAGCCCCTGGCAGGGGGCGAAACTGTTTTTT. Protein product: CASSPWQGAKLFF.

The CDR3 reads CASSPRRGGSSYNEQFF. DNA for the CDR3: TGTGCCAGCAGCCCCCGGCGGGGCGGGAGTTCCTACAATGAGCAGTTCTTC. The rearrangement links TRBV7-2 to TRBJ2-1; the match to TRBD2 covers 7 bases. V dropped 5 bases and J dropped 1; count of bases not matched to a gene: 11. This CDR3 spans 17 amino acids. CDR1 is SGHTA and CDR2 is FQGNSA in the germline V gene. The whole variable domain, filled in from reference TRBV7-2 and TRBJ2-1, reads GAGVSQSPSNKVTEKGKDVELRCDPISGHTALYWYRQSLGQGLEFLIYFQGNSAPDKSGLPSDRFSAERTGGSVSTLTIQRTQQEDSAVYLCASSPRRGGSSYNEQFFGPGTRLTVL.

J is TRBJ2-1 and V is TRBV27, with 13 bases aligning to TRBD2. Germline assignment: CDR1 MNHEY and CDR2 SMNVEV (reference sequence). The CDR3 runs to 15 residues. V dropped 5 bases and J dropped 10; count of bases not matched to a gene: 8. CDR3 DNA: TGTGCCAGCAGTCTACTAGCGGGAGGGCCGAGGGAGCAGTTCTTC. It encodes CASSLLAGGPREQFF.

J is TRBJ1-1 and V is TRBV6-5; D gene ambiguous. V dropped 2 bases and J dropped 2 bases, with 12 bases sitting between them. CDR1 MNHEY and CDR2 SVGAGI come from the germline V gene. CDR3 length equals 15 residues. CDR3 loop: CASSYTRIFNTEAFF. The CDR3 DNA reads TGTGCCAGCAGTTACACCAGGATATTCAACACTGAAGCTTTCTTT.

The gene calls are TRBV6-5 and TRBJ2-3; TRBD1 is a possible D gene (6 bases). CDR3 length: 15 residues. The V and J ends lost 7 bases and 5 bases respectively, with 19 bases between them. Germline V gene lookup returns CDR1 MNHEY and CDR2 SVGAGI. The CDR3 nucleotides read TGTGCCAGCACCCGATGGGGCCAGGGGAGAGATACGCAGTATTTT. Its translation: CASTRWGQGRDTQYF.

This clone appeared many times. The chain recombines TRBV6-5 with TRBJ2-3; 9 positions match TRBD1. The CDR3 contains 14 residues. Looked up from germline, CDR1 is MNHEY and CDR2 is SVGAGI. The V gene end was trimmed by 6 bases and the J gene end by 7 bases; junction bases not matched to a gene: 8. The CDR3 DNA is TGTGCCAGCAGATCCGGGACAGGGATGTATACGCAGTATTTT. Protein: CASRSGTGMYTQYF.

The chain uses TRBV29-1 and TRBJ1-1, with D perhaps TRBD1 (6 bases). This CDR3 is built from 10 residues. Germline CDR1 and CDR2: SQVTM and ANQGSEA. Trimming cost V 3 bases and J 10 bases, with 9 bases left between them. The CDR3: CSVENRAAFF. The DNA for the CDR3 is TGCAGCGTTGAGAACAGGGCAGCTTTCTTT.

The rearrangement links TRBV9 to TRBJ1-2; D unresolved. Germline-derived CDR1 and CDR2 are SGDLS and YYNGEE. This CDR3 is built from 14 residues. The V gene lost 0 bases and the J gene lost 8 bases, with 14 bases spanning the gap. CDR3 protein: CASSVAPEGGGYTF. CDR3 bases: TGTGCCAGCAGCGTAGCCCCCGAAGGCGGGGGCTACACCTTC.

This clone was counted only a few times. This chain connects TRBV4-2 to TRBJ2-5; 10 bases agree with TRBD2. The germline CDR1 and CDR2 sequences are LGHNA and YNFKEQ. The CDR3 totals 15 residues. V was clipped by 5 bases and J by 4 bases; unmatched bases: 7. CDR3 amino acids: CASSTGTSVLETQYF. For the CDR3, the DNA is TGTGCCAGCAGCACCGGGACTAGCGTCCTAGAGACCCAGTACTTC.

The CDR3 DNA follows: TGTGCCAGCAGCCCAACGCCTAGCGGGACGAAAGGGGAGACCCAGTACTTC. This translates into CASSPTPSGTKGETQYF. V is TRBV5-4 and J is TRBJ2-5, with 9 bases matching TRBD2. Germline V gene data show CDR1 as SGHNT and CDR2 as YYREEE (reference sequence). This CDR3 region has 17 residues. Losses at the gene ends were 4 bases for V and 5 bases for J; bases not matched to a gene: 15.

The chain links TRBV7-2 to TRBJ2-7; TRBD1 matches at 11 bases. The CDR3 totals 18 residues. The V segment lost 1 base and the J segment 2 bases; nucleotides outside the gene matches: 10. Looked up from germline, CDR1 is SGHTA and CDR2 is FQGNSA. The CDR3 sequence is CASSLGRMGQGVPYEQYV. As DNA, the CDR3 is TGTGCCAGCAGCTTAGGCCGTATGGGACAGGGGGTACCCTACGAGCAGTACGTC.

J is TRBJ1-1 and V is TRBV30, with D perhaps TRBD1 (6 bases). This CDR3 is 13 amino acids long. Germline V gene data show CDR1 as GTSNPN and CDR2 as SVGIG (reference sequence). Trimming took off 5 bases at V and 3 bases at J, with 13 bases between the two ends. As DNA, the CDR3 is TGTGCCTGGGGCCCGCCAGGGGACACTGAAGCTTTCTTT. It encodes CAWGPPGDTEAFF.

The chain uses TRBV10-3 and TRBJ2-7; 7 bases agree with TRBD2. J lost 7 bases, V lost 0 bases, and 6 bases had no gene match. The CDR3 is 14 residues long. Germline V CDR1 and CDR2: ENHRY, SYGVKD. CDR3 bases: TGTGCCATCAGTGAGTCCCTGGGACTAAGGGAGCAGTACGTC. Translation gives CAISESLGLREQYV.

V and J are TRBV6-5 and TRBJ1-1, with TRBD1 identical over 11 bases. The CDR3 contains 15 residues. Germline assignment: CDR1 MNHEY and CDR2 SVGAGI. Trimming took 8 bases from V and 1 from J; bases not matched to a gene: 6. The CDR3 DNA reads TGTGCCAGCTTGGACAGGGGGCGCGGGAACACTGAAGCTTTCTTT. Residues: CASLDRGRGNTEAFF.

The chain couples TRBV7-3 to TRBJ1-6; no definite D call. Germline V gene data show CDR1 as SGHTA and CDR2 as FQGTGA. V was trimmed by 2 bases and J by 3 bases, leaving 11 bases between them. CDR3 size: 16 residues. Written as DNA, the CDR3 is TGTGCCAGCAGCTTACTGGGTCCAGGCTATAATTCACCCCTCCACTTT. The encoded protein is CASSLLGPGYNSPLHF.

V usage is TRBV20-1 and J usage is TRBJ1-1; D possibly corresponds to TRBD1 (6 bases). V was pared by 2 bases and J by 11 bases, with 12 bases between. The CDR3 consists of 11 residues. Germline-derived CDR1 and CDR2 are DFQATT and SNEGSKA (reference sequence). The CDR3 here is CSARKRGGAFF. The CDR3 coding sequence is TGCAGTGCTAGAAAGAGGGGGGGGGCTTTCTTT.

The CDR3, as DNA: TGTGCCAGCAGTTACAGCGATGGCATAGAAGAGACCCAGTACTTC. This gives the protein CASSYSDGIEETQYF. This rearrangement joins TRBV6-2 or TRBV6-3 to TRBJ2-5; D gene ambiguous. The ends were cut back, 2 bases at V and 3 bases at J, with 13 bases in the middle. Looked up from germline, CDR1 is MNHEY and CDR2 is SVGEGT. This CDR3 spans 15 amino acids.

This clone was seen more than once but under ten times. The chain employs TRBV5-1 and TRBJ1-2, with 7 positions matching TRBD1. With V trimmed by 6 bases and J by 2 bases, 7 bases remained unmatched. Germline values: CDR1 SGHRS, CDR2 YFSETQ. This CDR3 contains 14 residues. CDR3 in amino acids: CASKPSTGNYGYTF. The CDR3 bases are TGCGCCAGCAAACCTTCGACAGGGAACTATGGCTACACCTTC.

The DNA of the CDR3 is TGTGCCACCAGCAGAGATTTCGGGGATGGCGGCTACACCTTC. Its translation is CATSRDFGDGGYTF. V is TRBV15 and J is TRBJ1-2; D is ambiguous. CDR3 size: 14 residues. CDR1 is LNHNV, CDR2 YYDKDF, per germline (reference sequence). Trimming shortened V by 0 bases and J by 8 bases, and 13 bases separated the two germline ends.

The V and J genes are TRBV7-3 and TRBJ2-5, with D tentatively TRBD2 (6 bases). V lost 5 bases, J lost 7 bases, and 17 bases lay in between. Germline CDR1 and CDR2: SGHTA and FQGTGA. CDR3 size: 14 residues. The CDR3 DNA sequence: TGTGCCAGCAGCCCTGCTGGCGGGGACTCGACCCAGTACTTC. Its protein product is CASSPAGGDSTQYF. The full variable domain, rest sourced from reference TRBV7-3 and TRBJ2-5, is GAGVSQTPSNKVTEKGKYVELRCDPISGHTALYWYRQSLGQGPEFLIYFQGTGAADDSGLPNDRFFAVRPEGSVSTLKIQRTERGDSAVYLCASSPAGGDSTQYFGPGTRLLVL.

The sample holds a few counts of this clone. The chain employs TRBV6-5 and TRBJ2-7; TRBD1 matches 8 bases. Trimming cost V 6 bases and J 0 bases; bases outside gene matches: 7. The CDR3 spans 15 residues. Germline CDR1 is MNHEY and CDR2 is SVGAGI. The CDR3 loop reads CASSSGGSSSYEQYF. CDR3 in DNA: TGTGCCAGCAGCTCAGGGGGCTCCAGCTCCTACGAGCAGTACTTC.

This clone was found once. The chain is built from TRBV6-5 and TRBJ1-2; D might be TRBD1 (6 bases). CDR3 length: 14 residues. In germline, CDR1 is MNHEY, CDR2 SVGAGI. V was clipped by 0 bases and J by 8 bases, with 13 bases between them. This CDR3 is CASSYSTGQDGYTF. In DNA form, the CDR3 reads TGTGCCAGCAGTTACTCTACAGGGCAAGACGGCTACACCTTC.

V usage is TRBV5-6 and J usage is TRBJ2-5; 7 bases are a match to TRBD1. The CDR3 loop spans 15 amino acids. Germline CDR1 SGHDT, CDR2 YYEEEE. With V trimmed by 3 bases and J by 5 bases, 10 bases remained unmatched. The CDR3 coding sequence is TGTGCCAGCAGCTCCTTAGACAGGGTCTGGGAGACCCAGTACTTC. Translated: CASSSLDRVWETQYF.